This TCR beta chain was documented in a study of cytomegalovirus exposure and HLA in healthy donors. On this clone: The antigen is unknown.

Whole-study findings and limits: V segments that were indistinguishable, TRBV6-2 and TRBV6-3 among them, were omitted from analysis. A later analysis reportedly identified an Asian-associated ancestry cluster as carrying fewer N-insertions than the roughly 670-donor mean. In presence/absence analyses, roughly uniform sequencing depth across donors was assumed.

The CDR3 sequence is 15 residues long. Germline V CDR1 and CDR2: MNHNY, SVGAGI (reference sequence). Deletions cut 0 bases from V and 2 bases from J, with 9 bases between. 60 Vbeta and 13 Jbeta primers were used in PCR. Method: immunoSEQ multiplex PCR; TCRdb's copy keeps in-frame clones and lacks some. This sample has more than 100,000 clones, with roughly 14% found just once. Each donor was nominally healthy when sampled (though unrecorded immune exposures were likely). The V call is TRBV6-6, the J call TRBJ2-3; D is possibly TRBD1 (6 bases). The TCR comes from a woman younger than 30 in good health and CMV-seronegative. Sequenced: PBMCs. CDR3 DNA: TGTGCCAGCAGTTACTCGGGGGCCCACACAGATACGCAGTATTTT. It specifies CASSYSGAHTDTQYF.